This T cell receptor (beta chain) stems from a study of T-cell memory formation after mild COVID-19. Whole-study results and caveats: Pre-infection memory harbored some responding clones, suggesting cross-reactive memory joined. Contracting CD8+ clones were enriched in EMRA, CD4+ mainly in CM and EM. Later expanders leaned CD4+, whereas clones that contracted between day 15 and 85 were balanced CD4/CD8.

Germline V gives CDR1 SNHLY, CDR2 FYNNEI. The V gene lost 3 bases and the J gene lost 1 base, with 9 bases spanning the gap. The CDR3 totals 14 residues. Researchers used 5'RACE with constant-segment primers to make TCR alpha and TCR beta cDNA libraries that carry sample barcodes and UMIs. TCRdb recomputed calls from the 5' RACE reads with MiXCR, one row per CDR3 protein. This sample carries about 15,000 distinct CDR3 sequences, approximately 19% of them seen once, and the ten largest clones take around half. For this clonotype: Its antigen remains unidentified.

This receptor was obtained from an adult woman who had mild COVID-19 (a few samples of this study predate the infection). Cell type and time point are not known. The sample comprised PBMCs or a T cell subset sorted from them (not recorded which). This sequence joins TRBV2 and TRBJ1-1, with a weak D call TRBD1 (5 bases). In nucleotides, the CDR3 is TGTGCCAGCAGTGACAGGGAAGGGAACACTGAAGCTTTCTTT. Its protein is CASSDREGNTEAFF.